This T cell receptor beta chain emerged from a study of Ad26.COV2.S vaccination and SARS-CoV-2 variants (dated by TCRdb to about 2021). About the investigation overall: TCRbeta repertoire sequencing served as the tool for gauging how specific and how broad the SARS-CoV-2-reactive T cell receptors were following Ad26.COV2.S vaccination. The TCR-sequenced set comprised approximately 32 samples: some 19 Ad26.COV2.S vaccine recipients, 5 placebo recipients and 8 SARS-CoV-2 convalescent individuals.

Concerning this clone itself: Its antigen is still unknown. Base-call qualities are not available, and no considerably larger clone is one nucleotide away.

The time point label, as the study defines it: individuals recovered from natural SARS-CoV-2 infection. Results the study describes overall, beyond this receptor: According to the authors, total T cell responses may have been underestimated by the TCR breadth and depth analyses. Spike-specific TCR breadth was higher in Ad26.COV2.S recipients than in placebo recipients (P = 0.0014). Vaccine and placebo recipients had comparable non-spike TCR breadth, which fits with the vaccine containing only spike. After vaccination, substantial breadth of spike-specific CD8+ and CD4+ T cell responses was reported.

Counted from cysteine to phenylalanine, this CDR3 has 16 amino acids. Only CDR3 DNA remains: 48 bases, in frame from the first base. CDR1 MNHEY and CDR2 SMNVEV were looked up in the germline V gene (reference sequence). V drops 3 bases and J drops 1 base, leaving 15 bases in between. The immunoSEQ Assay was the method used to sequence TCRbeta CDR3 regions. After extraction, genomic DNA underwent amplification by bias-controlled multiplex PCR, followed by high-throughput sequencing. Turning to the authors' computational methods: Collapsing and filtering of sequences were performed to quantify the absolute abundance of each unique TCRbeta CDR3 region. T cell fraction was estimated by normalizing TCRbeta template counts to usable DNA, with usable DNA measured through amplification of reference genes found in all nucleated cells. Repertoire TCRs were annotated as SARS-CoV-2-specific when V gene, CDR3 amino acid sequence and J gene were exactly matched to a known reactive TCR set. The reference SARS-CoV-2 TCR set came from MIRA and was filtered for enrichment in COVID-19-positive ImmuneCODE repertoires, removing public or cross-reactive TCRs. Drawing on the MIRA antigens, annotated TCRs were analysed further at the level of specific ORF or position within ORF. Breadth was defined as annotated unique rearrangements over total unique productive rearrangements; depth was the summed frequency of those rearrangements. Group comparisons of TCR breadth used two-sided Wilcoxon rank-sum tests. What TCRdb holds here is the immuneACCESS table cut down to in-frame rearrangements. Part of the clones is not present; checked against another copy, under half of the missing clones reflect an unresolved V gene, and the others are unexplained. Clonal size and the V and J genes are those of that table, whereas D and trimming came from the DNA. This sample has about 350,000 clones in its table, and 92% of those were observed once. 3% to 4% of the sample goes to the ten largest clones.

The receptor chain draws on TRBV27 and TRBJ1-1; the D gene lacks a confident call. Sequencing used peripheral blood, obtained after recovery from COVID-19. The receptor was isolated from a human donor who had recovered from COVID-19. The sequenced DNA: TGTGCCAGCAGTTTGGTGGAGGCAGGCCAGAACACTGAAGCTTTCTTT. This yields the protein CASSLVEAGQNTEAFF.